A selection of T cell receptor beta chains follows, all from one sample in a study of cytomegalovirus exposure and HLA in healthy donors. Only in-frame clones appear in the TCRdb table, and some are missing; sequencing was by immunoSEQ multiplex PCR. The sample carries about 150,000 clones, around 75% recorded once. Sequenced input: PBMCs. These receptors were obtained from a man under 40 in good health and CMV-seronegative. Each CDR3 is given with its conserved first and last residue. A D gene is named only where the DNA matches it firmly. Where a row states a size, it is once, few, many or the class of an expanded clone; other rows omit it.

-	TRBJ1-5	TRBV19	-	TGTGCCAGTAGTATCGGAGCCCGAGAGCGGCCCCAGCATTTT	CASSIGARERPQHF
TRBD2	TRBJ2-1	TRBV30	-	TGTGCCTGGAGACTAGCGGGCACTCGAAACAATGAGCAGTTCTTC	CAWRLAGTRNNEQFF
-	TRBJ2-6	TRBV30	few	TGTGCCTGCATACCAAGCCCCGGGGCCAACGTCCTGACTTTC	CACIPSPGANVLTF
TRBD1	TRBJ2-7	TRBV5-4	-	TGTGCCAGCAGCCCCGGACAGGGTCCCTACGAGCAGTACTTC	CASSPGQGPYEQYF
-	TRBJ1-2	TRBV30	once	TGTGCCTGGTTAGCGGAGACAGCGGCAGATTTCCAAAACTATGGCTACACCTTC	CAWLAETAADFQNYGYTF
TRBD1	TRBJ2-1	TRBV27	-	TGTGCCAGCACCGACAGGGGGCTTGAGGATGAGCAGTTCTTC	CASTDRGLEDEQFF
TRBD1	TRBJ1-2	TRBV29-1	-	TGCAGCGCAGCCGGGACAGGGTACTATGGCTACACCTTC	CSAAGTGYYGYTF
-	TRBJ1-2	TRBV6-7	-	TGTGCCAGCAGTTACGGGAGGGCAGGGGCTGGCTACACCTTC	CASSYGRAGAGYTF
TRBD1	TRBJ2-7	TRBV7-9	-	TGTGCCAGCAGCTCTTGGGACAGGGGGTTGAGGGAGCAGTACTTC	CASSSWDRGLREQYF
TRBD1	TRBJ1-2	TRBV15	-	TGTGCCACCAGCAGAGCCTCCGGGAGGGGGCTAGAGGATGGCTACACCTTC	CATSRASGRGLEDGYTF
-	TRBJ2-3	TRBV21-1	few	TGTGCCAGCAGCAAAGCGGGGACTAGCGGGAACGCAGATACGCAGTATTTT	CASSKAGTSGNADTQYF
-	TRBJ1-2	TRBV19	-	TGTGCCAGTAGTATTATGTACGCTCTAGGCTACACCTTC	CASSIMYALGYTF
TRBD1	TRBJ1-6	TRBV30	-	TGTGCCTGGAGTGTAGGGACAGGAGCTCCACCCCTCCACTTT	CAWSVGTGAPPLHF
-	TRBJ1-1	TRBV7-8	medium-sized	TGTGCCAGCAGCCCCGCGGGGACTTCATCGCCGAACACTGAAGCTTTCTTT	CASSPAGTSSPNTEAFF
TRBD1	TRBJ1-4	TRBV19	-	TGTGCCAGTGGAGACAGGGTCGGCGAAAAACTGTTTTTT	CASGDRVGEKLFF
TRBD1	TRBJ1-1	TRBV19	-	TGTGCCAGTAGTTTTCACAGGGGGCCCACGGGGTCTTTCTTT	CASSFHRGPTGSFF
-	TRBJ2-6	TRBV6-1	-	TGTGCCAGCAGCAGGGCTGGGGCCAACGTCCTGACTTTC	CASSRAGANVLTF
-	TRBJ2-5	TRBV13	-	TGTGCCAGCAGCTCCTTAAGGGGGTCCTACCAAGAGACCCAGTACTTC	CASSSLRGSYQETQYF
-	TRBJ2-3	TRBV5-1	-	TGCGCCAGCAGCTTGGCCTTGGTAGAAGGGAGGGATACGCAGTATTTT	CASSLALVEGRDTQYF
-	TRBJ2-6	TRBV19	-	TGTGCCAGTACTATCGGCAGGGCTGGGGCCAACGTCCTGACTTTC	CASTIGRAGANVLTF
-	TRBJ2-5	TRBV18	-	TGTGCCAGCTCTCCCCGGGAAGGCGGGCGAGAGACCCAGTACTTC	CASSPREGGRETQYF
-	TRBJ2-5	TRBV2	-	TGTGCCAGCAGGGACCACCGGGGGTTAGGAGAGACCCAGTACTTC	CASRDHRGLGETQYF
-	TRBJ1-1	TRBV30	-	TGTGCCTGGAGTAGTGCGACAATGGGGAACACTGAAGCTTTCTTT	CAWSSATMGNTEAFF
TRBD1	TRBJ2-2	TRBV5-1	-	TGCGCCAGCACGGCTCGGACAGGGGGCATAGGCGGGGAGCTGTTTTTT	CASTARTGGIGGELFF
-	TRBJ1-2	TRBV5-5	-	TGTGCCAGCAGCACGGACAGCTATGGCTACACCTTC	CASSTDSYGYTF
TRBD1	TRBJ2-1	TRBV19	-	TGTGCCAGTAGTATGCAGGGGGTAGGTGAGCAGTTCTTC	CASSMQGVGEQFF
-	TRBJ1-5	TRBV30	-	TGTGCCTGGAGCCCCTCTAGCAATCAGCCCCAGCATTTT	CAWSPSSNQPQHF
-	TRBJ1-2	TRBV29-1	once	TGCAGCGTTGAAGAACAGGGCCTCTATGGCTACACCTTC	CSVEEQGLYGYTF
TRBD2	TRBJ2-5	TRBV28	-	TGTGCCAGCAGTCCTGGGACTAGCGTTGGGAGGGAGACCCAGTACTTC	CASSPGTSVGRETQYF
-	TRBJ2-6	TRBV30	-	TGTGCCTGGAGTCAGGGCTCTGGGGCCAACGTCCTGACTTTC	CAWSQGSGANVLTF
TRBD2	TRBJ2-3	TRBV7-3	-	TGTGCCAGCAGCTACCCTGGACTAGCGGGGGGCGGGGATACGCAGTATTTT	CASSYPGLAGGGDTQYF
-	TRBJ2-5	TRBV5-1	-	TGCGCCAGCAGCCTACAGGGCCAAGGCCAAGAGACCCAGTACTTC	CASSLQGQGQETQYF
TRBD1	TRBJ2-1	TRBV28	few	TGTGCCAGCATCATACAGGGGTCCGATGAGCAGTTCTTC	CASIIQGSDEQFF
TRBD1	TRBJ1-1	TRBV28	medium-sized	TGTGCCAGCAGTTTACCGTCCCGACGACAGGGGAAGAACACTGAAGCTTTCTTT	CASSLPSRRQGKNTEAFF
-	TRBJ1-3	TRBV28	-	TGTGCCAGCAGCGGGGAGGGGGGCTCTGGAAACACCATATATTTT	CASSGEGGSGNTIYF
-	TRBJ2-5	TRBV7-3	-	TGTGCCAGCAGCTCCGGGAGTGGGGAGACCCAGTACTTC	CASSSGSGETQYF
TRBD2	TRBJ2-7	TRBV2	once	TGTGCCAGCAGTGATCAAGCGGGAGGGATGGGCGAGCAGTACTTC	CASSDQAGGMGEQYF
TRBD2	TRBJ2-2	TRBV7-2	once	TGTGCCAGCAGCCCCCCTGGGACTAGCGGGGGGGACGGGGAGCTGTTTTTT	CASSPPGTSGGDGELFF
-	TRBJ2-5	TRBV11-3	-	TGTGCCAGCAGCTTAGGCGCTTATCGGGGGTCGGAGACCCAGTACTTC	CASSLGAYRGSETQYF